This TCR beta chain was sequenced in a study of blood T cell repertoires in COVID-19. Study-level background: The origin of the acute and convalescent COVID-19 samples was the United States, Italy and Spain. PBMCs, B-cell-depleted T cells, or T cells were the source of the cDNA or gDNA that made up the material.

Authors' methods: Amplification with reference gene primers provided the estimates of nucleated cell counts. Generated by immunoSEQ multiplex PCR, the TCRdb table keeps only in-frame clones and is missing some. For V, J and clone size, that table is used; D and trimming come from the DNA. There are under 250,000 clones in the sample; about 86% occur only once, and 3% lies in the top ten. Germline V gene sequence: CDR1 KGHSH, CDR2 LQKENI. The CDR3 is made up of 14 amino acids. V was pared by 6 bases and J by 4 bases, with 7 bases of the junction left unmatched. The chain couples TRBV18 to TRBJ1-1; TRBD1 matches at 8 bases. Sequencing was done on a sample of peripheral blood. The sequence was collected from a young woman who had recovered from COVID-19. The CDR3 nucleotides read TGTGCCAGCTCGGAAGGACAGGGTGGCACTGAAGCTTTCTTT. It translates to CASSEGQGGTEAFF.